This entry lists 29 T cell receptor beta chains sequenced from one sample in a study of CD8+ T cells in alopecia areata. RNA, once extracted, was reverse transcribed into cDNA for use as the sequencing template. The method was immunoSEQ multiplex PCR; TCRdb's version includes in-frame clones alone and lacks a portion of them. The data contain a few hundred thousand clones, 65% to 70% of them singletons. The specimen comprised CD4+ T cells sorted from blood, sampled at week 0. The receptors shown here come from a human donor with alopecia areata.

This clone was found a few times. Here the CDR3 reads CAIRPDSAGGTDTQYF. Here the CDR3 DNA reads TGTGCCATCAGGCCCGACTCAGCGGGGGGGACAGATACGCAGTATTTT. This chain connects TRBV10-3 to TRBJ2-3, with TRBD2 identical over 10 bases. Per the germline V gene, CDR1 is ENHRY and CDR2 is SYGVKD. This CDR3 comprises 16 residues. After removal of 6 bases from V and 3 bases from J, the junction contained 9 bases not matched to a gene.

The chain links TRBV29-1 to TRBJ2-7, with a possible D match to TRBD1 (5 bases). With 6 bases removed from V and 0 bases from J, the gap between germline ends came to 6 bases. CDR3 size: 11 residues. Germline V gene lookup returns CDR1 SQVTM and CDR2 ANQGSEA. The CDR3 loop reads CSVGVSYEQYF. The CDR3 nucleotides read TGCAGCGTAGGGGTCTCCTACGAGCAGTACTTC.

The chain carries TRBV7-2 and TRBJ1-2; D is undetermined. The length of the CDR3 is 12 residues. Per the germline V gene, CDR1 is SGHTA and CDR2 is FQGNSA. V was pared by 5 bases and J by 4 bases, with 8 bases between. The chain's CDR3 is CASSLYLYGYTF. The DNA of the CDR3 is TGTGCCAGCAGCCTCTACCTCTATGGCTACACCTTC.

This sequence joins TRBV7-2 and TRBJ2-5, with a tentative D call TRBD1 (5 bases). CDR3 length: 13 residues. From germline, CDR1 is SGHTA and CDR2 FQGNSA. V was trimmed by 5 bases and J by 1 base, leaving 8 bases between them. The CDR3 DNA follows: TGTGCCAGCAGCCAAGGGGCCCAAGAGACCCAGTACTTC. Encoded protein: CASSQGAQETQYF.

This chain joins TRBV5-1 and TRBJ2-4, with D uncertain. With 5 bases removed from V and 8 bases from J, the gap between germline ends came to 8 bases. The CDR3 runs 11 residues. The V gene's germline CDR1 is SGHRS and CDR2 YFSETQ. The CDR3 is CASRASDIQYF. The DNA for the CDR3 is TGCGCCAGCAGAGCTAGTGACATTCAGTACTTC. The entire variable domain, with the rest obtained from reference TRBV5-1 and TRBJ2-4, is as follows: KAGVTQTPRYLIKTRGQQVTLSCSPISGHRSVSWYQQTPGQGLQFLFEYFSETQRNKGNFPGRFSGRQFSNSRSEMNVSTLELGDSALYLCASRASDIQYFGAGTRLSVL.

The sample holds one count of this clone. The chain combines TRBV15 with TRBJ1-2, with a tentative D call TRBD1 (5 bases). CDR1 is LNHNV and CDR2 is YYDKDF in the germline V gene (reference sequence). CDR3 size: 15 residues. V lost 1 base and J 1 base, leaving 10 bases between the germline ends. CDR3 sequence reads: CATSRAIDSNYGYTF. The DNA of the CDR3 is TGTGCCACCAGCAGAGCGATTGACAGTAACTATGGCTACACCTTC.

In its sample, this clone was seen once. The sample contains more than one DNA sequence encoding this CDR3. The chain employs TRBV7-2 and TRBJ2-6; D not resolved. Trimming stripped 0 bases from V and 4 bases from J, with 7 bases between. This CDR3 contains 15 residues. The germline V gene encodes CDR1 SGHTA and CDR2 FQGNSA. The CDR3 sequence: CASSLAVSGANVLTF. DNA of the CDR3: TGTGCCAGCAGCTTAGCGGTTTCCGGGGCCAACGTCCTGACTTTC.

This clone was picked up a small number of times. The chain employs TRBV27 and TRBJ2-3; D might be TRBD2 (6 bases). V was pared by 4 bases and J by 3 bases, with 23 bases between. Germline CDR1 MNHEY, CDR2 SMNVEV (reference sequence). There are 18 residues in the CDR3. The CDR3 nucleotides are TGTGCCAGCAGTTCCCTGGGGACTTCTCCCTCCGGAACAGATACGCAGTATTTT. This sequence encodes CASSSLGTSPSGTDTQYF.

This clone was picked up one time. The genes are TRBV5-6 and TRBJ2-3; the match to TRBD1 covers 7 bases. From germline, CDR1 is SGHDT and CDR2 YYEEEE. CDR3 length equals 16 residues. The V segment lost 4 bases and the J segment 3 bases; nucleotides outside the gene matches: 11. The CDR3 DNA sequence: TGTGCCAGCAGCCCTCCCGGGACAGAGGCAACAGATACGCAGTATTTT. It is translated as CASSPPGTEATDTQYF.

This chain joins TRBV29-1 and TRBJ1-6, with 8 bases identical to TRBD1. J lost 9 bases, V lost 5 bases, and 6 bases had no gene match. Germline values: CDR1 SQVTM, CDR2 ANQGSEA. This CDR3 is 13 amino acids long. This chain's CDR3 is CSVRQGQGSPLHF. Written as DNA, the CDR3 is TGCAGCGTTCGACAGGGGCAAGGTTCACCCCTCCACTTT.

The V call is TRBV10-3, the J call TRBJ2-1, with TRBD1 as a possible D gene (5 bases). The length of the CDR3 is 12 residues. In germline, CDR1 is ENHRY, CDR2 SYGVKD. The V end lost 4 bases, the J end lost 5 bases, and 6 bases lay between the germline ends. The DNA of the CDR3 is TGTGCCATCAGTGCAGGGCACAATGAGCAGTTCTTC. It yields the protein CAISAGHNEQFF.

J is TRBJ1-4 and V is TRBV18; D gene ambiguous. V was trimmed by 3 bases and J by 4 bases, leaving 9 bases between them. The CDR3 runs 14 residues. CDR1 and CDR2 (germline): KGHSH, LQKENI. The CDR3 region has the DNA TGTGCCAGCTCACCGCTACAGAATAATGAAAAACTGTTTTTT. As protein: CASSPLQNNEKLFF.

This sequence joins TRBV29-1 and TRBJ2-1; 8 nucleotides align to TRBD2. Trimming at V came to 5 bases and at J to 8 bases, leaving 8 bases not matched to a gene. Per the germline V gene, CDR1 is SQVTM and CDR2 is ANQGSEA. This CDR3 region has 13 residues. Here the CDR3 reads CSVSPGLAHEQFF. In DNA form, the CDR3 reads TGCAGCGTTTCCCCAGGACTAGCCCATGAGCAGTTCTTC.

This clone was detected only a few times. The CDR3 DNA is TGTGCCATCAACCCGGGACAGGGGTTCGAGCAGTACTTC. Residues: CAINPGQGFEQYF. The chain uses TRBV10-3 and TRBJ2-7; 10 nucleotides line up with TRBD1. Germline V gene sequence: CDR1 ENHRY, CDR2 SYGVKD. The CDR3 length is 13 residues. Losses at the gene ends were 7 bases for V and 6 bases for J; bases not matched to a gene: 6.

CDR3 coding DNA: TGTGCCAGCAGCGCTGACAGGGACTCCTACGAGCAGTACTTC. Amino acid sequence: CASSADRDSYEQYF. The chain uses TRBV11-2 and TRBJ2-7; TRBD1 agrees at 7 bases. CDR1 and CDR2 from the germline V gene are SGHAT and FQNNGV. This CDR3 has 14 amino acids. The ends lost 5 bases at V and 0 bases at J; junction bases unmatched: 4.

V gene TRBV7-8 combines with J gene TRBJ2-1; TRBD2 aligns across 7 bases. The CDR3 has 14 amino acids. In germline, CDR1 is SGHVS, CDR2 FQNEAQ. V trimming: 6 bases; J trimming: 0 bases; junction bases outside the gene matches: 2. This chain's CDR3 is CASRRTSSYNEQFF. CDR3 nucleotides: TGTGCCAGCAGGAGGACTAGCTCCTACAATGAGCAGTTCTTC.

This clone was seen once. Other DNA sequences from this sample encode an identical CDR3 as well. The J gene is TRBJ2-1, the V gene TRBV5-1, with no clear D. The length of the CDR3 is 11 residues. V was shortened by 0 bases and J by 8 bases, with 3 bases between the two germline ends. Germline loops: CDR1 SGHRS, CDR2 YFSETQ. CDR3 sequence: CASSLEDEQFF. In DNA form, the CDR3 reads TGCGCCAGCAGCTTGGAAGATGAGCAGTTCTTC.

This clone was counted only a few times. Different DNA sequences within this sample yield the same CDR3. V and J are TRBV7-9 and TRBJ1-2, with D unclear. The germline gives CDR1 SEHNR, CDR2 FQNEAQ (reference sequence). V dropped 1 base and J dropped 2 bases, with 8 bases sitting between them. The CDR3 runs 14 residues. As DNA, the CDR3 is TGTGCCAGCAGCTTAGGGGCAGGAAACTATGGCTACACCTTC. Translating it yields CASSLGAGNYGYTF.

This clone has more than one count but fewer than ten. The rearrangement joins TRBV29-1 to TRBJ2-7; 8 bases map to TRBD1. J was trimmed by 0 bases and V by 4 bases; bases with no gene match: 2. The CDR3 has 13 amino acids. The V gene's germline CDR1 is SQVTM and CDR2 ANQGSEA. For the CDR3, the DNA is TGCAGCGTTGGGACAGGGCCCTCCTACGAGCAGTACTTC. It yields the protein CSVGTGPSYEQYF.

This chain connects TRBV29-1 to TRBJ1-1; D gene unclear. V was clipped by 8 bases and J by 1 base, with 11 bases between them. CDR1 is SQVTM and CDR2 is ANQGSEA in the germline V gene. The length of the CDR3 is 12 residues. CDR3 loop: CSSTKGNTEAFF. The CDR3 coding sequence is TGCAGCTCAACAAAGGGGAACACTGAAGCTTTCTTT.

The chain combines TRBV30 with TRBJ1-2; D unclear. The germline V and J ends were trimmed by 2 bases and 0 bases, with 7 bases remaining between them. The CDR3 contains 13 residues. Per germline, CDR1 GTSNPN and CDR2 SVGIG (reference sequence). The CDR3 loop reads CAWSSSANYGYTF. The CDR3, as DNA: TGTGCCTGGAGTTCTTCGGCTAACTATGGCTACACCTTC.

The chain has TRBV25-1 and TRBJ1-2; possibly TRBD1 for D (5 bases). This CDR3 is built from 13 residues. The V gene's germline CDR1 is MGHDK and CDR2 SYGVNS. With 8 bases removed from V and 7 bases from J, the gap between germline ends came to 17 bases. CDR3 loop: CASRRGGEGGYTF. The CDR3 coding sequence is TGTGCCAGCCGAAGGGGAGGGGAGGGTGGCTACACCTTC.

This clone has only a few counts. The rearrangement links TRBV30 to TRBJ2-7; a weak D match, TRBD1 (6 bases). V was pared by 5 bases and J by 6 bases, with 14 bases between. Germline CDR1 is GTSNPN and CDR2 is SVGIG (reference sequence). This CDR3 contains 12 residues. CDR3 protein: CAWGKQGSEQYF. CDR3 nucleotides: TGTGCCTGGGGGAAACAGGGTAGCGAGCAGTACTTC.

This chain connects TRBV29-1 to TRBJ2-7; no definite D call. This CDR3 spans 11 amino acids. Germline V gene sequence: CDR1 SQVTM, CDR2 ANQGSEA. V lost 8 bases and J 0 bases, leaving 8 bases between the germline ends. The CDR3: CSFSVSYEQYF. DNA for the CDR3: TGCAGCTTTTCGGTCTCCTACGAGCAGTACTTC.

J is TRBJ2-5 and V is TRBV7-2; TRBD2 is a possible D gene (6 bases). The germline V gene encodes CDR1 SGHTA and CDR2 FQGNSA. Trimming took off 1 base at V and 1 base at J, with 10 bases between the two ends. This CDR3 region has 15 residues. The CDR3: CASSLVGGIQETQYF. In DNA, the CDR3 is TGTGCCAGCAGCTTAGTAGGAGGGATCCAAGAGACCCAGTACTTC.

This chain links TRBV2 with TRBJ1-6; D is ambiguous. The CDR3 is 14 amino acids. CDR1 is SNHLY, CDR2 FYNNEI, per germline. Trimming stripped 3 bases from V and 5 bases from J, with 8 bases between. CDR3 in DNA: TGTGCCAGCAGTGAGGTCGGAGATAATTCACCCCTCCACTTT. Translation: CASSEVGDNSPLHF.

V usage is TRBV30 and J usage is TRBJ2-7, with D hard to call. Germline values: CDR1 GTSNPN, CDR2 SVGIG (reference sequence). CDR3 size: 11 residues. The ends were cut back, 7 bases at V and 3 bases at J, with 10 bases in the middle. CDR3 coding DNA: TGTGCCTTGGACCTTCGCTACGAGCAGTACTTC. Protein: CALDLRYEQYF.

The V call is TRBV30, the J call TRBJ1-6, with TRBD1 matching over 9 bases. The germline V gene has CDR1 GTSNPN and CDR2 SVGIG (reference sequence). The CDR3 has 15 residues. The V gene end was trimmed by 5 bases and the J gene end by 7 bases; junction bases not matched to a gene: 9. The CDR3 spells CAWGPGQGRNSPLHF. The CDR3, as DNA: TGTGCCTGGGGCCCGGGACAGGGTCGGAATTCACCCCTCCACTTT.

As regards this clone: This specimen includes other DNA sequences encoding the same CDR3. This CDR3 is CASSYSGNEQFF. As DNA, the CDR3 is TGTGCCAGCAGTTATTCGGGCAATGAGCAGTTCTTC. The V and J genes are TRBV6-6 and TRBJ2-1; D remains ambiguous. V was cut by 3 bases and J by 6 bases, with 6 bases left in between. The CDR3 contains 12 residues. Germline V gene sequence: CDR1 MNHNY, CDR2 SVGAGI (reference sequence).